Listed below are T cell receptor beta chains from one sample, sequenced in a study of response to subunit inactivated influenza vaccine. MiXCR, applied by TCRdb to the RT-PCR reads, yields one record per CDR3 protein. This sample has around 500,000 distinct CDR3 sequences, with 9.5% to 12% found just once. The material was PBMCs from blood, obtained more than 35 days after vaccination. The receptors shown here come from a man in his fifties or sixties who received an inactivated influenza vaccine. CDR3s include the opening cysteine and the closing phenylalanine or tryptophan. The D gene is left open where the match is weak. Part of the rows lack a size; the others show once, few, many or a class for expanded clones.

d_gene: TRBD1
abundance: few
j_gene: TRBJ2-7
v_gene: TRBV5-1
CDR3nt: TGCGCCAGCAGCTTGGCCGTCGGGACAGGACTCGAGCAGTACTTC
CDR3aa: CASSLAVGTGLEQYF

d_gene: NA
abundance: many
j_gene: TRBJ1-3
v_gene: TRBV12-3/TRBV12-4
CDR3nt: TGTGCCAGCAGGAGAGGGTCGTCTGGAAACACCATATATTTT
CDR3aa: CASRRGSSGNTIYF

d_gene: NA
abundance: many
j_gene: TRBJ2-6
v_gene: TRBV27
CDR3nt: TGTGCCAGCAGTTTATCTCGCTCTGGGGCCAACGTCCTGACTTTC
CDR3aa: CASSLSRSGANVLTF

d_gene: NA
abundance: few
j_gene: TRBJ1-1
v_gene: TRBV28
CDR3nt: TGTGCCAGCGCAGCGGCCAGGAACACTGAAGCTTTCTTT
CDR3aa: CASAAARNTEAFF

d_gene: NA
abundance: NA
j_gene: TRBJ2-1
v_gene: TRBV5-1
CDR3nt: TGCGCCAGCAGCCTAACGAGGACCTACAATGAGCAGTTCTTC
CDR3aa: CASSLTRTYNEQFF

d_gene: NA
abundance: NA
j_gene: TRBJ2-7
v_gene: TRBV9
CDR3nt: TGTGCCAGCAGCGGTGGATCCCGGACAGATAAGTTCTACGAGCAGTACTTC
CDR3aa: CASSGGSRTDKFYEQYF

d_gene: NA
abundance: NA
j_gene: TRBJ2-1
v_gene: TRBV5-1
CDR3nt: TGCGCCAGCAGCCAGAAGGGATCTGAGCAGTTCTTC
CDR3aa: CASSQKGSEQFF

d_gene: TRBD1
abundance: few
j_gene: TRBJ2-7
v_gene: TRBV7-9
CDR3nt: TGTGCCAGCAGCCAAAAGACAGGGAGAGCCTACGAGCAGTACTTC
CDR3aa: CASSQKTGRAYEQYF

d_gene: TRBD2
abundance: many
j_gene: TRBJ2-3
v_gene: TRBV29-1
CDR3nt: TGCAGCGTTGAAGGGACTAGCGGGGATACGCAGTATTTT
CDR3aa: CSVEGTSGDTQYF

d_gene: NA
abundance: many
j_gene: TRBJ2-7
v_gene: TRBV24-1
CDR3nt: TGTGCCACCAGTGACCCGCAGGTGAGCGGCACCCTAAGCTCCTACGAGCAGTACTTC
CDR3aa: CATSDPQVSGTLSSYEQYF

d_gene: NA
abundance: few
j_gene: TRBJ2-2
v_gene: TRBV5-1
CDR3nt: TGCGCCAGCAGCTTCGGTGAAGGGGGAAAGAACACCGGGGAGCTGTTTTTT
CDR3aa: CASSFGEGGKNTGELFF

d_gene: NA
abundance: NA
j_gene: TRBJ1-1
v_gene: TRBV6-5
CDR3nt: TGTGCCAGCAGTTACTCGATTCTAAACAGCATGAACACTGAAGCTTTCTTT
CDR3aa: CASSYSILNSMNTEAFF

d_gene: NA
abundance: NA
j_gene: TRBJ2-5
v_gene: TRBV29-1
CDR3nt: TGCAGCGTTGTCAGACGGAGCCAAGAGACCCAGTACTTC
CDR3aa: CSVVRRSQETQYF

d_gene: NA
abundance: many
j_gene: TRBJ2-2
v_gene: TRBV10-3
CDR3nt: TGTGCCATCCCGGGCGGTAGAGGCGGGGAGCTGTTTTTT
CDR3aa: CAIPGGRGGELFF

d_gene: TRBD2
abundance: few
j_gene: TRBJ2-7
v_gene: TRBV27
CDR3nt: TGTGCCAGCAGTGATATGAGACTAGCGGGAGGGTACGAGCAGTACTTC
CDR3aa: CASSDMRLAGGYEQYF

d_gene: TRBD1
abundance: NA
j_gene: TRBJ2-2
v_gene: TRBV5-1
CDR3nt: TGCGCCAGCAGCTTGGTGCAGGGGGATTCCGGGGAGCTGTTTTTT
CDR3aa: CASSLVQGDSGELFF

d_gene: TRBD1
abundance: NA
j_gene: TRBJ2-7
v_gene: TRBV2
CDR3nt: TGTGCCAGCAGTGAATTCGTACAGGGGGCCTACGAGCAGTACTTC
CDR3aa: CASSEFVQGAYEQYF

d_gene: NA
abundance: few
j_gene: TRBJ2-6
v_gene: TRBV4-2
CDR3nt: TGTGCCAGCAGCCAAGAGGCGGGAATCATCTCTGGGGCCAACGTCCTGACTTTC
CDR3aa: CASSQEAGIISGANVLTF

d_gene: NA
abundance: few
j_gene: TRBJ2-7
v_gene: TRBV3-1
CDR3nt: TGTGCCAGCAGCGAGGGAACGGACAATTCCTACGAGCAGTACTTC
CDR3aa: CASSEGTDNSYEQYF

d_gene: TRBD2
abundance: many
j_gene: TRBJ2-5
v_gene: TRBV10-3
CDR3nt: TGTGCCATCAGTGATTTGCGGGAGGAGACCCAGTACTTC
CDR3aa: CAISDLREETQYF

d_gene: NA
abundance: few
j_gene: TRBJ2-7
v_gene: TRBV27
CDR3nt: TGTGCCAGCAGTCCTTGGGACGGGACCTACGAGCAGTACTTC
CDR3aa: CASSPWDGTYEQYF

d_gene: NA
abundance: many
j_gene: TRBJ2-6
v_gene: TRBV29-1
CDR3nt: TGCAGCGTTGCGAGCTCTGGGGCCAACGTCCTGACTTTC
CDR3aa: CSVASSGANVLTF

d_gene: NA
abundance: many
j_gene: TRBJ2-1
v_gene: TRBV5-1
CDR3nt: TGCGCCAGCAGCTCGACGACCGGCTCCTACAATGAGCAGTTCTTC
CDR3aa: CASSSTTGSYNEQFF

d_gene: NA
abundance: NA
j_gene: TRBJ2-7
v_gene: TRBV6-2/TRBV6-3
CDR3nt: TGTGCCAGCAGCCCCACGGGACCACTACGGTCGGAGTACTTC
CDR3aa: CASSPTGPLRSEYF

d_gene: NA
abundance: NA
j_gene: TRBJ1-5
v_gene: TRBV11-2
CDR3nt: TGTGCCAGCAGCGCCCATAATCAGCCCCAGCATTTT
CDR3aa: CASSAHNQPQHF

d_gene: NA
abundance: NA
j_gene: TRBJ2-7
v_gene: TRBV20-1
CDR3nt: TGCAGTGCTCCCCTGACAAGCGGCTACGAGCAGTACTTC
CDR3aa: CSAPLTSGYEQYF

d_gene: TRBD2
abundance: NA
j_gene: TRBJ2-3
v_gene: TRBV12-3/TRBV12-4
CDR3nt: TGTGCCAGCAGAAAACTAGCGGGGGGTAGCACAGATACGCAGTATTTT
CDR3aa: CASRKLAGGSTDTQYF